The T cell receptor beta chain described here comes from a study of lymphopenia after photon versus proton radiotherapy. Germline CDR1 SGHTA, CDR2 FQGNSA. The CDR3 covers 19 residues. The V end was cut by 7 bases, the J end by 0 bases, with 22 bases between. Concerning this clone itself: Its antigen is as yet unknown.

TCRdb's copy holds only in-frame clones and misses some; the assay was immunoSEQ multiplex PCR. The sample lists about 28,000 clones; 81% were seen once. Study-level findings and limits: After the lymphocyte nadir, photon-treated repertoires showed oligoclonal expansion, especially of CD8+ Temra cells.

V is TRBV7-2 and J is TRBJ2-6, with D possibly TRBD1 on 6 matching bases. Sequencing was performed on peripheral blood, taken from a patient treated with photon-based radiotherapy. This clonotype originated in a man over 45 with gastric cancer. The CDR3 DNA is TGTGCCAGCACGTACGGGTCCGGGACACGATTCTCTGGGGCCAACGTCCTGACTTTC. Translation: CASTYGSGTRFSGANVLTF.